Described below is a single TCR beta chain sequence and its context. Its antigen remains unknown. TCRdb's table, derived via immunoSEQ multiplex PCR, lists solely in-frame clones and lacks some. This sample has 120,000 to 150,000 clones, with 89% found just once. These data are taken from a study of T cell responses to AZD1222 COVID-19 vaccine. Study summary: Second doses at about 4 or about 12 weeks were pooled. Study results and limitations: Epitopes outside B.1.351 and B.1.1.7 mutated regions reportedly drew nearly half of spike TCRs. Repertoires were collected only later (after the peak T cell response had occurred).

V lost 3 bases to trimming and J lost 3 bases; unmatched junction nucleotides: 1. CDR1 and CDR2 from the germline V gene are LGHNA and YNFKEQ. The CDR3 loop spans 14 amino acids. The material was peripheral blood, obtained on day 0 of AZD1222 vaccination. This receptor was obtained from an adult in good health. The V gene is TRBV4-2, the J gene TRBJ2-7; TRBD2 matches at 11 bases. The CDR3 reads CASSQGTSGYEQYF. As DNA, the CDR3 is TGTGCCAGCAGCCAGGGGACTAGCGGCTACGAGCAGTACTTC.